The 16 T cell receptor beta chains in this list originate from one sample, sequenced in a study of blood T cell repertoires in COVID-19. TCRdb's copy holds only in-frame clones and misses some; the assay was immunoSEQ multiplex PCR. The repertoire includes some 130,000 clones, roughly 80% of them detected once, and about 2.2% sits in the top ten. Sequences were obtained from PBMCs or T cells enriched from blood (not recorded which). Receptors were obtained from a man in his forties or fifties with acute COVID-19.

The rearrangement joins TRBV2 to TRBJ1-4; maybe TRBD1 (6 bases). Germline assignment: CDR1 SNHLY and CDR2 FYNNEI. Trimming cost V 6 bases and J 5 bases, with 10 bases left between them. The CDR3 is 13 residues long. The CDR3 protein is CASRDSRNEKLFF. CDR3 sequence (DNA): TGTGCCAGCAGGGACAGCCGAAATGAAAAACTGTTTTTT.

The chain links TRBV27 to TRBJ2-7, with D maybe TRBD1 (5 bases). The CDR3 is 14 residues long. CDR1 MNHEY and CDR2 SMNVEV come from the germline V gene (reference sequence). The V gene lost 5 bases and the J gene lost 2 bases, with 13 bases spanning the gap. In DNA, the CDR3 is TGTGCCAGCAGTATACTCGGACATCCCTACGAGCAGTACTTC. It codes for CASSILGHPYEQYF.

The CDR3: CASSSSSTYSTDTQYF. CDR3 coding DNA: TGTGCCAGCAGCTCAAGTTCTACTTATTCCACAGATACGCAGTATTTT. The chain links TRBV7-9 to TRBJ2-3; the D is unclear. The CDR3 has 16 amino acids. The V end was cut by 4 bases, the J end by 2 bases, with 16 bases between. The germline CDR1 and CDR2 sequences are SEHNR and FQNEAQ (reference sequence). Complete variable domain (other parts from reference TRBV7-9 and TRBJ2-3): DTGVSQNPRHKITKRGQNVTFRCDPISEHNRLYWYRQTLGQGPEFLTYFQNEAQLEKSRLLSDRFSAERPKGSFSTLEIQRTEQGDSAMYLCASSSSSTYSTDTQYFGPGTRLTVL.

This rearrangement joins TRBV27 to TRBJ2-5; 11 bases are a match to TRBD2. V shed 5 bases and J 7 bases; nucleotides not matched to a gene: 12. Germline lookup yields CDR1 MNHEY and CDR2 SMNVEV (reference sequence). This CDR3 has 16 amino acids. The CDR3 bases are TGTGCCAGCAGTGGGCTACTAGCGGGGGTCCTAGGGACCCAGTACTTC. Translated: CASSGLLAGVLGTQYF.

This rearrangement joins TRBV5-1 to TRBJ1-2, with a tentative D call TRBD1 (6 bases). V was shortened by 3 bases and J by 8 bases, with 20 bases between the two germline ends. CDR3 length equals 15 residues. Per the germline V gene, CDR1 is SGHRS and CDR2 is YFSETQ. The CDR3 DNA reads as TGCGCCAGCAGCTCCGGACAGCAGGACTCTTTCGGCTACACCTTC. It yields the protein CASSSGQQDSFGYTF.

V is TRBV29-1 and J is TRBJ2-7; perhaps TRBD2 as D (6 bases). Germline loops: CDR1 SQVTM, CDR2 ANQGSEA. The CDR3 length is 13 residues. The V gene lost 1 base and the J gene lost 6 bases, with 13 bases spanning the gap. The CDR3 region has the DNA TGCAGCGTTGAAGTGGGCCGGGGAGGCGAGCAGTACTTC. Amino acids: CSVEVGRGGEQYF.

This sequence joins TRBV2 and TRBJ2-5; TRBD1 might be the D (5 bases). V lost 2 bases and J 5 bases, leaving 12 bases between the germline ends. The CDR3 totals 14 residues. CDR1 is SNHLY, CDR2 FYNNEI, per germline. The chain's CDR3 is CASSESGQPETQYF. DNA of the CDR3: TGTGCCAGCAGTGAATCAGGGCAACCGGAGACCCAGTACTTC.

The V gene is TRBV7-2, the J gene TRBJ1-1; D gene unclear. Germline CDR1 is SGHTA and CDR2 is FQGNSA. The CDR3 is 14 residues long. Trimming cost V 1 base and J 1 base, with 7 bases left between them. The chain's CDR3 is CASSLGAGNTEAFF. CDR3 DNA sequence: TGTGCCAGCAGCTTAGGGGCAGGGAACACTGAAGCTTTCTTT.

The chain employs TRBV7-2 and TRBJ2-3, with TRBD1 as a possible D gene (6 bases). The germline CDR1 and CDR2 sequences are SGHTA and FQGNSA. The V end was cut by 5 bases, the J end by 2 bases, with 14 bases between. The CDR3 contains 15 residues. The CDR3 reads CASSLQGFLTDTQYF. The CDR3, as DNA: TGTGCCAGCAGCCTACAGGGTTTCCTCACAGATACGCAGTATTTT.

The chain recombines TRBV19 with TRBJ2-5, with 8 bases fitting TRBD2. CDR1 and CDR2 (germline): LNHDA, SQIVND (reference sequence). The CDR3 extends over 15 amino acids. Germline trimming cut 6 bases from V and 0 bases from J; bases unmatched to any gene: 6. The CDR3 region has the DNA TGTGCCAGTAGACCGACTAGCGCAAACCAAGAGACCCAGTACTTC. This codes for CASRPTSANQETQYF.

This clone was recorded only once. This sequence joins TRBV7-8 and TRBJ1-3, with TRBD1 as a possible D gene (6 bases). CDR1 is SGHVS, CDR2 FQNEAQ, per germline. The CDR3 sequence is 17 residues long. V lost 1 base to trimming and J lost 1 base, with 14 bases between them. The CDR3 DNA is TGTGCCAGCAGCTTAGTTCAGGGGCCAGGATCTGGAAACACCATATATTTT. This gives the protein CASSLVQGPGSGNTIYF.

This clone was seen once. The J gene is TRBJ1-3, the V gene TRBV30, with no clear D. The CDR3 length is 14 residues. Germline V gene lookup returns CDR1 GTSNPN and CDR2 SVGIG (reference sequence). Between the trimmed V and J ends, which lost 3 bases and 0 bases, there was a span of 9 bases. The CDR3 DNA reads TGTGCCTGGAGCCCTATAACCTCTGGAAACACCATATATTTT. It specifies CAWSPITSGNTIYF.

This clone showed up just once. The rearrangement joins TRBV19 to TRBJ2-3; 12 positions agree with TRBD2. Losses at the gene ends were 6 bases for V and 7 bases for J; bases not matched to a gene: 2. The germline V gene has CDR1 LNHDA and CDR2 SQIVND (reference sequence). This CDR3 is 13 amino acids long. The CDR3 DNA reads TGTGCCAGTAGCACTAGCGGGAGGCATACGCAGTATTTT. This codes for CASSTSGRHTQYF.

The V gene is TRBV5-1, the J gene TRBJ1-1, with D unresolved. CDR1 is SGHRS and CDR2 is YFSETQ in the germline V gene. V was clipped by 7 bases and J by 1 base, with 11 bases between them. This CDR3 has 13 residues. For the CDR3, the DNA is TGCGCCAGCTCGGACTGGGAGAACACTGAAGCTTTCTTT. Translation gives CASSDWENTEAFF. Based on the CDR3 plus reference TRBV5-1 and TRBJ1-1, the full variable domain is KAGVTQTPRYLIKTRGQQVTLSCSPISGHRSVSWYQQTPGQGLQFLFEYFSETQRNKGNFPGRFSGRQFSNSRSEMNVSTLELGDSALYLCASSDWENTEAFFGQGTRLTVV.

The genes are TRBV19 and TRBJ2-7; D perhaps matches TRBD2 (6 bases). Germline-derived CDR1 and CDR2 are LNHDA and SQIVND (reference sequence). V lost 2 bases and J 0 bases, leaving 14 bases between the germline ends. The CDR3 runs 16 residues. The chain's CDR3 is CASSIRAGIDSYEQYF. In nucleotides, the CDR3 is TGTGCCAGTAGTATAAGGGCGGGAATCGACTCCTACGAGCAGTACTTC.

The rearrangement uses TRBV7-3 and TRBJ2-1, with 15 positions matching TRBD2. Per the germline V gene, CDR1 is SGHTA and CDR2 is FQGTGA. The CDR3 runs to 15 residues. J lost 5 bases, V lost 5 bases, and 1 base had no gene match. DNA for the CDR3: TGTGCCAGCAGCCGGACTAGCGGGAGGGACAATGAGCAGTTCTTC. It encodes CASSRTSGRDNEQFF.